Presented here are 31 T cell receptor beta chains from one specimen sequenced in a study of cytomegalovirus exposure and HLA in healthy donors. The assay was immunoSEQ multiplex PCR, and TCRdb's table has in-frame clones only and misses some. The table lists 190,000 or so clones, about 80% of them singletons. Sequenced: PBMCs. The origin of the receptors is a young woman in good health and CMV-seropositive.

The chain couples TRBV18 to TRBJ2-1; no reliable D call. CDR3 length: 16 amino acids. CDR1 and CDR2 (germline): KGHSH, LQKENI. V was clipped by 3 bases and J by 3 bases, with 15 bases between them. CDR3 nucleotide sequence: TGTGCCAGCTCACCTGTGGCGGCAGCAGACTACAATGAGCAGTTCTTC. Protein sequence: CASSPVAAADYNEQFF.

This rearrangement joins TRBV4-3 to TRBJ2-2; 8 nucleotides line up with TRBD1. CDR3 length equals 18 residues. Trimming removed 1 base from V and 4 bases from J; junction bases left unmatched: 11. In germline, CDR1 is LGHNA, CDR2 YSLEER. Here the CDR3 DNA reads TGCGCCAGCAGCCAAGGGGATTGGTACGGGACAGGCACCGGGGAGCTGTTTTTT. Its translation: CASSQGDWYGTGTGELFF.

This clone occurred a few times. This rearrangement joins TRBV5-5 to TRBJ2-7, with D possibly being TRBD2 (6 bases). Germline lookup yields CDR1 SGHKS and CDR2 YYEKEE (reference sequence). CDR3 length: 16 amino acids. V shed 2 bases and J shed 2 bases, with 17 bases lying between them. This CDR3 is CASSFNPFREPYEQYF. Here the CDR3 DNA reads TGTGCCAGCAGCTTCAATCCTTTCCGGGAGCCCTACGAGCAGTACTTC.

V gene TRBV7-3 combines with J gene TRBJ2-3; TRBD2 matches at 10 bases. CDR3 size: 14 residues. CDR1 and CDR2 (germline): SGHTA, FQGTGA. The junction had 3 bases not matched to a gene; V was cut back by 5 bases and J by 4 bases. The CDR3 DNA follows: TGTGCCAGCAGCCTGGGGACTAGCGCAGATACGCAGTATTTT. Its protein product is CASSLGTSADTQYF.

This chain joins TRBV25-1 and TRBJ1-3; D might be TRBD1 (5 bases). The V end was cut by 4 bases, the J end by 3 bases, with 10 bases between. This CDR3 is built from 14 residues. Germline values: CDR1 MGHDK, CDR2 SYGVNS. CDR3 sequence: CASSGGGIGNTIYF. CDR3 DNA: TGTGCCAGCAGTGGTGGGGGGATTGGAAACACCATATATTTT.

The chain uses TRBV4-1 and TRBJ1-6; 7 positions match TRBD1. With V trimmed by 8 bases and J by 8 bases, 12 bases remained unmatched. Germline CDR1 reads MGHRA; CDR2 reads YSYEKL. The CDR3 covers 15 residues. DNA for the CDR3: TGCGCCAGCGATACTCCAGGACAGGAAGATTCACCCCTCCACTTT. This translates into CASDTPGQEDSPLHF.

Here the CDR3 reads CATSREIGTGNEKLFF. Written as DNA, the CDR3 is TGTGCCACCAGCAGAGAAATCGGGACTGGGAATGAAAAACTGTTTTTT. This rearrangement joins TRBV15 to TRBJ1-4; D possibly corresponds to TRBD1 (5 bases). The CDR3 covers 16 residues. Trimming removed 0 bases from V and 5 bases from J, with 13 bases in between. The V gene's germline CDR1 is LNHNV and CDR2 YYDKDF (reference sequence).

The genes are TRBV7-8 and TRBJ1-2; TRBD1 might be the D (5 bases). The germline CDR1 and CDR2 sequences are SGHVS and FQNEAQ. Trimming removed 5 bases at V and 5 bases at J, with 18 bases between. The CDR3 is 15 amino acids. CDR3 sequence: CASSPRIGGRYGYTF. In nucleotides, the CDR3 is TGTGCCAGCAGCCCGAGGATCGGGGGACGATATGGCTACACCTTC.

The chain employs TRBV4-1 and TRBJ2-1; D not resolved. Germline V gene lookup returns CDR1 MGHRA and CDR2 YSYEKL. V was pared by 3 bases and J by 5 bases, with 2 bases between. CDR3 length: 11 amino acids. Here the CDR3 DNA reads TGCGCCAGCAGCCACAACAATGAGCAGTTCTTC. This sequence encodes CASSHNNEQFF.

This chain links TRBV7-2 with TRBJ2-7, with 9 bases that match TRBD2. V was clipped by 1 base and J by 4 bases; unmatched bases: 5. This CDR3 is built from 15 residues. Germline assignment: CDR1 SGHTA and CDR2 FQGNSA. CDR3 DNA sequence: TGTGCCAGCAGCTTAGTCGGCGGGGGGGCTTACGAGCAGTACTTC. It encodes CASSLVGGGAYEQYF.

The chain carries TRBV7-9 and TRBJ1-1, with a possible D match to TRBD1 (6 bases). The length of the CDR3 is 14 residues. The V gene lost 5 bases and the J gene lost 1 base, with 11 bases spanning the gap. Germline V gives CDR1 SEHNR, CDR2 FQNEAQ (reference sequence). CDR3 region: CASSPGDGNTEAFF. In DNA, the CDR3 is TGTGCCAGCAGCCCAGGGGACGGGAACACTGAAGCTTTCTTT.

The CDR3 coding sequence is TGTGCCAGCAGACAGGGAGAACAGCCCCAGCATTTT. Translation gives CASRQGEQPQHF. J is TRBJ1-5 and V is TRBV28; D might be TRBD1 (6 bases). CDR1 is MDHEN, CDR2 SYDVKM, per germline. Trimming left V 6 bases short and J 7 bases short, with 10 bases between. The CDR3 runs 12 residues.

This CDR3 is CASRAGTGNSPLHF. The CDR3 DNA sequence: TGTGCCAGCAGGGCCGGGACAGGAAATTCACCCCTCCACTTT. The chain employs TRBV11-2 and TRBJ1-6; the match to TRBD1 covers 8 bases. Germline V lookup: CDR1 SGHAT, CDR2 FQNNGV. V dropped 6 bases and J dropped 7; count of bases not matched to a gene: 5. The CDR3 is made up of 14 amino acids.

The chain is built from TRBV10-3 and TRBJ1-1; D unclear. The CDR3 has 13 amino acids. V lost 10 bases and J lost 5, with 17 bases in between. Germline V gene sequence: CDR1 ENHRY, CDR2 SYGVKD. CDR3 in DNA: TGTGCCACCCAGACTGATCCCGGGACTGAAGCTTTCTTT. Its protein product is CATQTDPGTEAFF.

V usage is TRBV5-1 and J usage is TRBJ2-3, with D tentatively TRBD2 (5 bases). V was cut by 0 bases and J by 6 bases, with 8 bases left in between. The CDR3 totals 13 residues. CDR1 is SGHRS and CDR2 is YFSETQ in the germline V gene. The CDR3 sequence: CASSLVAKDTQYF. DNA for the CDR3: TGCGCCAGCAGCTTGGTAGCGAAGGATACGCAGTATTTT. Based on the CDR3 plus reference TRBV5-1 and TRBJ2-3, the full variable domain is KAGVTQTPRYLIKTRGQQVTLSCSPISGHRSVSWYQQTPGQGLQFLFEYFSETQRNKGNFPGRFSGRQFSNSRSEMNVSTLELGDSALYLCASSLVAKDTQYFGPGTRLTVL.

The V and J genes are TRBV7-9 and TRBJ1-2, with a weak D call TRBD1 (6 bases). The CDR3 has 16 residues. With 4 bases removed from V and 4 bases from J, the gap between germline ends came to 19 bases. In germline, CDR1 is SEHNR, CDR2 FQNEAQ (reference sequence). The CDR3 bases are TGTGCCAGCAGCTCGGGTCAAGGGGACAACCCCTATGGCTACACCTTC. Translated, it gives CASSSGQGDNPYGYTF.

The chain couples TRBV10-3 to TRBJ1-5; possible D gene TRBD1, 6 bases. CDR1 and CDR2 (germline): ENHRY, SYGVKD. This CDR3 contains 14 residues. Trimming removed 3 bases at V and 4 bases at J, with 10 bases between. Here the CDR3 DNA reads TGTGCCATCAGTGAAGACAGGAAAAATCAGCCCCAGCATTTT. The encoded protein is CAISEDRKNQPQHF.

V gene TRBV9 combines with J gene TRBJ2-5, with a weak D call TRBD1 (6 bases). CDR1 SGDLS and CDR2 YYNGEE come from the germline V gene. V lost 4 bases to trimming and J lost 2 bases, with 18 bases between them. This CDR3 comprises 16 residues. CDR3 DNA: TGTGCCAGCAGCCCAGGGGTTTTTGCGGATCAAGAGACCCAGTACTTC. It encodes CASSPGVFADQETQYF.

This rearrangement joins TRBV6-1 to TRBJ2-4, with D possibly being TRBD2 (5 bases). The CDR3 is made up of 14 amino acids. Trimming stripped 8 bases from V and 0 bases from J, with 11 bases between. Looked up from germline, CDR1 is MNHNS and CDR2 is SASEGT. The CDR3 is CASGGLLAKNIQYF. The CDR3 nucleotides are TGTGCCAGCGGAGGTTTATTAGCCAAAAACATTCAGTACTTC.

This clone has just one count. This chain connects TRBV6-1 to TRBJ1-2; 8 bases align to TRBD1. Germline CDR1 and CDR2: MNHNS and SASEGT. CDR3 length: 13 residues. The V gene end was trimmed by 10 bases and the J gene end by 0 bases; junction bases not matched to a gene: 4. For the CDR3, the DNA is TGTGCCACTAGGACAGGGACTAACTATGGCTACACCTTC. As protein: CATRTGTNYGYTF.

The rearrangement uses TRBV29-1 and TRBJ1-1; D is ambiguous. The germline gives CDR1 SQVTM, CDR2 ANQGSEA. The V and J ends lost 3 bases and 5 bases respectively, with 7 bases between them. This CDR3 comprises 11 residues. As DNA, the CDR3 is TGCAGCGTTGATAGGAGGACTGAAGCTTTCTTT. Translated: CSVDRRTEAFF. The full variable domain, completed using reference TRBV29-1 and TRBJ1-1, is SAVISQKPSRDICQRGTSLTIQCQVDSQVTMMFWYRQQPGQSLTLIATANQGSEATYESGFVIDKFPISRPNLTFSTLTVSNMSPEDSSIYLCSVDRRTEAFFGQGTRLTVV.

The chain carries TRBV2 and TRBJ2-7; unclear D gene. CDR1 and CDR2 from the germline V gene are SNHLY and FYNNEI. The ends were cut back, 1 base at V and 6 bases at J, with 7 bases in the middle. The CDR3 has 12 amino acids. CDR3 region: CASSEGTGEQYF. CDR3 in DNA: TGTGCCAGCAGTGAAGGCACGGGCGAGCAGTACTTC. The variable domain in full, with the rest retrieved from reference TRBV2 and TRBJ2-7, is EPEVTQTPSHQVTQMGQEVILRCVPISNHLYFYWYRQILGQKVEFLVSFYNNEISEKSEIFDDQFSVERPDGSNFTLKIRSTKLEDSAMYFCASSEGTGEQYFGPGTRLTVT.

V is TRBV27 and J is TRBJ1-5; perhaps TRBD1 as D (5 bases). The length of the CDR3 is 15 residues. Germline loops: CDR1 MNHEY, CDR2 SMNVEV (reference sequence). Trimming left V 6 bases short and J 4 bases short, with 16 bases between. The CDR3 region has the DNA TGTGCCAGCAGCTTTAAGGGGTTATCAAATCAGCCCCAGCATTTT. Protein product: CASSFKGLSNQPQHF.

The sample holds one count of this clone. The V and J genes are TRBV5-1 and TRBJ1-6; 11 bases are shared with TRBD1. With V trimmed by 1 base and J by 7 bases, 7 bases remained unmatched. The CDR3 has 17 residues. Germline V CDR1 and CDR2: SGHRS, YFSETQ. The CDR3: CASSLNGQGATNSPLHF. CDR3 nucleotides: TGCGCCAGCAGCTTGAATGGACAGGGGGCGACAAATTCACCCCTCCACTTT.

In nucleotides, the CDR3 is TGTGCCAGCTTCCTCACACCCAACACCGGGGAGCTGTTTTTT. Translating gives CASFLTPNTGELFF. The chain couples TRBV6-5 to TRBJ2-2; D not certain. Germline V gene data show CDR1 as MNHEY and CDR2 as SVGAGI. With 8 bases removed from V and 2 bases from J, the gap between germline ends came to 12 bases. This CDR3 has 14 amino acids.

This clone has a single count. This chain joins TRBV19 and TRBJ1-1; D might be TRBD1 (5 bases). Germline CDR1 and CDR2: LNHDA and SQIVND (reference sequence). The CDR3 loop spans 18 amino acids. Trimming removed 6 bases at V and 0 bases at J, with 23 bases between. The CDR3 nucleotides read TGTGCCAGTAGGAAGGGGCAGGTCGACACAAGGATGAACACTGAAGCTTTCTTT. Translation gives CASRKGQVDTRMNTEAFF.

This clone was picked up one time. The rearrangement links TRBV6-1 to TRBJ1-1; no reliable D call. Germline CDR1 MNHNS, CDR2 SASEGT. The CDR3 is 15 amino acids. Trimming shortened V by 8 bases and J by 0 bases, and 16 bases separated the two germline ends. The chain's CDR3 is CASGMGIALNTEAFF. The CDR3 DNA is TGTGCCAGCGGTATGGGTATAGCTTTGAACACTGAAGCTTTCTTT.

V and J are TRBV7-3 and TRBJ1-2, with TRBD1 matching over 8 bases. The CDR3 has 14 amino acids. Germline CDR1 SGHTA, CDR2 FQGTGA. V shed 2 bases, J shed 4 bases, and the junction held 3 bases outside the gene matches. CDR3 nucleotide sequence: TGTGCCAGCAGCTTAGGGGGACAGGCCTATGGCTACACCTTC. Encoded protein: CASSLGGQAYGYTF.

This clone appeared once. The chain links TRBV5-1 to TRBJ2-5; D is unresolved. The germline V and J ends were trimmed by 1 base and 5 bases, with 12 bases remaining between them. The CDR3 has 14 residues. CDR1 SGHRS and CDR2 YFSETQ come from the germline V gene. CDR3 amino acids: CASSLSSGWETQYF. The CDR3, as DNA: TGCGCCAGCAGCTTGTCTTCGGGTTGGGAGACCCAGTACTTC.

This sequence joins TRBV9 and TRBJ2-3; 7 bases fit TRBD1. The CDR3 loop spans 15 amino acids. Germline assignment: CDR1 SGDLS and CDR2 YYNGEE. J lost 5 bases, V lost 0 bases, and 6 bases had no gene match. CDR3 sequence (DNA): TGTGCCAGCAGCGTAGAAGGGGGCCGGGGAGATACGCAGTATTTT. Its protein is CASSVEGGRGDTQYF.

The gene calls are TRBV2 and TRBJ2-3; D is perhaps TRBD1 (6 bases). The CDR3 has 15 amino acids. Germline CDR1 SNHLY, CDR2 FYNNEI. V lost 1 base, J lost 0 bases, and 8 bases lay in between. CDR3 sequence: CASSEEGGSTDTQYF. The CDR3 bases are TGTGCCAGCAGTGAAGAAGGGGGTAGCACAGATACGCAGTATTTT.